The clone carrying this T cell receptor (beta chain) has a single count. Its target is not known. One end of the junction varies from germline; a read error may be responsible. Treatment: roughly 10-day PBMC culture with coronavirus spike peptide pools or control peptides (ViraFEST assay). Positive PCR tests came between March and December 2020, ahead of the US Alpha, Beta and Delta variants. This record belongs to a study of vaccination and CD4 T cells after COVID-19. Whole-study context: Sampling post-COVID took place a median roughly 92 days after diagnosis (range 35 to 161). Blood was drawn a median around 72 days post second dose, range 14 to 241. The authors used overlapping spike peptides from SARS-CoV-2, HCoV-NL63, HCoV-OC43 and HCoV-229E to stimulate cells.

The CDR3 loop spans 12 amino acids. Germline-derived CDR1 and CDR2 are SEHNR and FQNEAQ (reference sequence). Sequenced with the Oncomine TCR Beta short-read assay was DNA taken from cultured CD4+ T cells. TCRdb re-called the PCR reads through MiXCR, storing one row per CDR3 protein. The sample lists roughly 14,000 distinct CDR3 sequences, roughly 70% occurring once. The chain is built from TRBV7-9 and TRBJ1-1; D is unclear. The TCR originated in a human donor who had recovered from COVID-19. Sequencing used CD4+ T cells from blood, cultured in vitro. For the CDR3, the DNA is TGTGCCATCAGCCTGCAGAACACTGAAGCTTTCTTT. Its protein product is CAISLQNTEAFF.